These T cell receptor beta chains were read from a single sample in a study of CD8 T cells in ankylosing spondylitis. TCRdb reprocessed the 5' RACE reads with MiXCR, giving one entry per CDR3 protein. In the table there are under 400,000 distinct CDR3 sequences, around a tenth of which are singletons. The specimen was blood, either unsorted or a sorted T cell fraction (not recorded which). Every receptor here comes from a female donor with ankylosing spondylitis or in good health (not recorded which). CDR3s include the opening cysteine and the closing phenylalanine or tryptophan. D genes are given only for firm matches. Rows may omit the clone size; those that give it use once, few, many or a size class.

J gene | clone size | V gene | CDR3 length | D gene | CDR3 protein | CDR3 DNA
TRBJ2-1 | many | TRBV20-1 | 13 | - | CSAPRGGYNEQFF | TGCAGTGCCCCGAGGGGCGGCTACAATGAGCAGTTCTTC
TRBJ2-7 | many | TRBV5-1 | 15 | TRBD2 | CASSPNGLGTDEQYF | TGCGCCAGCAGCCCCAACGGACTAGGTACCGACGAGCAGTACTTC
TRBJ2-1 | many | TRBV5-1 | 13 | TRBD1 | CASSGTGINEQFF | TGCGCCAGCAGCGGGACAGGAATTAATGAGCAGTTCTTC
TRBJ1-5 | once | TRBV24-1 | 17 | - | CATSDAMDGPMGQPQHF | TGTGCCACCAGTGATGCGATGGACGGTCCGATGGGTCAGCCCCAGCATTTT
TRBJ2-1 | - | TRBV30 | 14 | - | CAWSDLSSYNEQFF | TGTGCCTGGAGTGATCTTAGCTCCTACAATGAGCAGTTCTTC
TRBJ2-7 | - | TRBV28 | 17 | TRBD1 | CASSRPQRTGVSYEQYF | TGTGCCAGCAGCCGCCCACAACGGACAGGTGTATCCTACGAGCAGTACTTC
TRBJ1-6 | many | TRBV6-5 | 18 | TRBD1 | CASSYSFGQGGPRSPLHF | TGTGCCAGCAGTTACTCTTTCGGACAGGGGGGTCCGCGTTCACCCCTCCACTTT
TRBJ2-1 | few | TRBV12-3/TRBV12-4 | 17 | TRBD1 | CASSSPGTVGIGNEQFF | TGTGCCAGCAGCAGTCCCGGGACAGTGGGTATAGGCAATGAGCAGTTCTTC
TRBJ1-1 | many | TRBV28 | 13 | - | CASSLGGAAEAFF | TGTGCCAGCAGTTTAGGGGGGGCGGCTGAAGCTTTCTTT
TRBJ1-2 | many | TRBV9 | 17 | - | CASSVAAGHQTNYGYTF | TGTGCCAGCAGCGTAGCGGCGGGACACCAGACTAACTATGGCTACACCTTC
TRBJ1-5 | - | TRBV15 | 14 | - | CATSRERGNQPQHF | TGTGCCACCAGCAGAGAAAGGGGCAATCAGCCCCAGCATTTT
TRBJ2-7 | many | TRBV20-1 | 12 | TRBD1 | CSARVGGHEQYF | TGCAGTGCTAGAGTAGGGGGCCACGAGCAGTACTTC
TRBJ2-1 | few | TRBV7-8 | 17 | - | CASSLVPPTNPYNEQFF | TGTGCCAGCAGCTTAGTTCCCCCAACTAACCCCTACAATGAGCAGTTCTTC
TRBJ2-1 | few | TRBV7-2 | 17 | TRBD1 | CASSFRTGTVSYNEQFF | TGTGCCAGCAGCTTTAGAACCGGGACAGTCTCCTACAATGAGCAGTTCTTC
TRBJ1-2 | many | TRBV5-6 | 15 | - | CASSILGAENYGYTF | TGTGCCAGCAGCATCCTCGGGGCGGAAAACTATGGCTACACCTTC
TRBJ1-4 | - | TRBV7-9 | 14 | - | CASSLDRAEEKLFF | TGTGCCAGCAGCTTAGACAGGGCAGAGGAAAAACTGTTTTTT
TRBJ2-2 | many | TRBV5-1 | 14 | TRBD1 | CASSPRTGSGELFF | TGCGCCAGCAGCCCACGGACAGGGTCCGGGGAGCTGTTTTTT
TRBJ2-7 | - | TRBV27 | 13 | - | CASSYTSRDEQYF | TGTGCCAGCAGTTATACTAGCAGGGACGAGCAGTACTTC
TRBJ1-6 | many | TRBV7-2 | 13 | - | CASSSRPNSPLHF | TGTGCCAGCAGCTCAAGGCCTAATTCACCCCTCCACTTT
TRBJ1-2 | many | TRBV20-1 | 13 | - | CSVPPGGGGGYTF | TGCAGTGTCCCCCCGGGGGGGGGAGGTGGCTACACCTTC
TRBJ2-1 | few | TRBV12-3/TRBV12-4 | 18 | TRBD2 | CASSLTLQDLRGGSVQFF | TGTGCCAGCAGTTTAACCCTCCAGGACTTGCGGGGGGGCTCGGTGCAGTTCTTC
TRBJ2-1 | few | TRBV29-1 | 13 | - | CSVDYRARNEQFF | TGCAGCGTTGATTACAGGGCAAGGAATGAGCAGTTCTTC
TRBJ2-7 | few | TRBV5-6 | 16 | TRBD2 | CASSLGTSGGVYEQYF | TGTGCCAGCAGCTTGGGGACTAGCGGGGGGGTCTACGAGCAGTACTTC
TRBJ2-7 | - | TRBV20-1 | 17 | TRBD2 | CSATRSSGRGGTDEQYF | TGCAGTGCCACTAGGTCTAGCGGGAGAGGGGGGACTGACGAGCAGTACTTC
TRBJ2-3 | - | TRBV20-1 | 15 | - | CSARDRLWADDTQYF | TGCAGTGCTAGAGATCGGTTGTGGGCAGATGATACGCAGTATTTT
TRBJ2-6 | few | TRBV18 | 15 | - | CASSPRQTGANVLTF | TGTGCCAGCTCACCGAGGCAAACTGGGGCCAACGTCCTGACTTTC
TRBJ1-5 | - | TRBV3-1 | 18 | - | CTSSRWLQGNRGNQPQHF | TGTACCAGCTCCCGTTGGTTGCAGGGAAACAGAGGGAATCAGCCCCAGCATTTT
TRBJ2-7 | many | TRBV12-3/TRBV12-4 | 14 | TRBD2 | CASSLGLADYEQYF | TGTGCCAGCAGTTTGGGACTAGCGGATTACGAGCAGTACTTC
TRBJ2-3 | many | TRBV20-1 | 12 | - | CSAPDGLDTQYF | TGCAGTGCTCCGGACGGGCTGGATACGCAGTATTTT